The clone carrying this TCR beta chain was seen a handful of times. What it binds is not known. The germline V gene encodes CDR1 LNHDA and CDR2 SQIVND (reference sequence). Trimming left V 5 bases short and J 6 bases short, with 14 bases between. This CDR3 is 13 amino acids long. This record comes from a study of cytomegalovirus exposure and HLA in healthy donors. Whole-study findings and limits: In vitro assays verified that a few CMV-associated chains recognized CMV antigens specifically.

The PCR was carried out with 60 Vbeta primers and 13 Jbeta primers. TCRdb's copy holds only in-frame clones and misses some; the assay was immunoSEQ multiplex PCR. This table holds some 200,000 clones, roughly 82% found once. The chain recombines TRBV19 with TRBJ2-7, with D possibly being TRBD1 (6 bases). Sample: PBMCs. The receptor was derived from a woman in her forties or fifties in good health and CMV-seropositive. This chain's CDR3 is CASSFQTGGEQYF. The DNA of the CDR3 is TGTGCCAGTAGTTTCCAGACAGGCGGCGAGCAGTACTTC.